This TCR beta chain derives from a study of T-cell reconstitution after alpha-beta-depleted transplantation in children. Preparing the TCRbeta library involved the use of unique molecular identifiers. From the PCR reads, TCRdb called clonotypes with MiXCR, one entry per CDR3 protein. The table lists more than 550,000 distinct CDR3 sequences, roughly 10% of them singletons. Per germline, CDR1 MNHEY and CDR2 SVGAGI. Trimming removed 6 bases from V and 5 bases from J, with 10 bases in between. This CDR3 region has 12 residues. This clonotype was counted ten times or more. The sample was PBMCs from the stem cell graft donor, taken from the stem cell graft. The TCR sequence derives from a human donor who donated a stem cell graft to a child with acute myeloid leukemia. The chain has TRBV6-5 and TRBJ1-2; maybe TRBD1 (5 bases). The CDR3 here is CASRRGGYGYTF. The CDR3 nucleotides are TGTGCCAGCAGACGGGGGGGATATGGCTACACCTTC.